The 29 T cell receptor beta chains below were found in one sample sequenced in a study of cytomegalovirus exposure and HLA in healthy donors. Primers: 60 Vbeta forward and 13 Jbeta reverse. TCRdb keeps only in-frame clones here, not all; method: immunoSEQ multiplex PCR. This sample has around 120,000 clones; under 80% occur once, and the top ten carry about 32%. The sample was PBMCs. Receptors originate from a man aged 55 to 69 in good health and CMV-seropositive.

The CDR3 DNA reads TGCGCCAGCAGCTTGCGATTGGGGGGGCTGAGCACCGGGGAGCTGTTTTTT. Encoded protein: CASSLRLGGLSTGELFF. This chain connects TRBV5-1 to TRBJ2-2; possible D gene TRBD2, 7 bases. Germline-derived CDR1 and CDR2 are SGHRS and YFSETQ. Trimming removed 1 base from V and 4 bases from J, with 17 bases in between. CDR3 length equals 17 residues.

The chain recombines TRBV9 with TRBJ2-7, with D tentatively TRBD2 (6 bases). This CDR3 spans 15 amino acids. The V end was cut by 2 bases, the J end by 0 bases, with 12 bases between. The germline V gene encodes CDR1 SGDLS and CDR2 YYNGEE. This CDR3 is CASSVGGDFSYEQYF. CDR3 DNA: TGTGCCAGCAGCGTTGGCGGGGATTTCTCCTACGAGCAGTACTTC. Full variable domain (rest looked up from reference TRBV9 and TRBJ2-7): DSGVTQTPKHLITATGQRVTLRCSPRSGDLSVYWYQQSLDQGLQFLIQYYNGEERAKGNILERFSAQQFPDLHSELNLSSLELGDSALYFCASSVGGDFSYEQYFGPGTRLTVT.

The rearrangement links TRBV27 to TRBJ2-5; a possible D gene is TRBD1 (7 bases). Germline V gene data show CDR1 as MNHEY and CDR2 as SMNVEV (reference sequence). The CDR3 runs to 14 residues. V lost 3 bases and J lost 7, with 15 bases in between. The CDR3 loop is CASSFGGGEGTQYF. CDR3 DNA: TGTGCCAGCAGTTTTGGAGGGGGCGAGGGGACCCAGTACTTC.

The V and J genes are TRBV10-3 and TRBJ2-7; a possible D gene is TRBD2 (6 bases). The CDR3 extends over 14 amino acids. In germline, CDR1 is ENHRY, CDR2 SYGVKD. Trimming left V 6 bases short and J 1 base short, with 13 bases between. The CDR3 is CAIRPPGESYEQYF. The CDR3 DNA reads TGTGCCATCAGACCCCCGGGGGAGTCCTACGAGCAGTACTTC.

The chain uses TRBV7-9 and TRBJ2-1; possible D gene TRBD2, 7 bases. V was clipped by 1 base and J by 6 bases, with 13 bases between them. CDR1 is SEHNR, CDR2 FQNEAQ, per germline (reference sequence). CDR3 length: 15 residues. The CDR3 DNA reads TGTGCCAGCAGCTTAGAGGGGGGGCCGGGCAATGAGCAGTTCTTC. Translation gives CASSLEGGPGNEQFF.

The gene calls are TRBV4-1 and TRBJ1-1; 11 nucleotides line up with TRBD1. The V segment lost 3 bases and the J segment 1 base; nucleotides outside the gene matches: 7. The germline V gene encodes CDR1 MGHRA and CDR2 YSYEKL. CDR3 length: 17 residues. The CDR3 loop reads CASSHRTGGGENTEAFF. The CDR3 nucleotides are TGCGCCAGCAGCCATAGGACAGGGGGCGGAGAGAACACTGAAGCTTTCTTT.

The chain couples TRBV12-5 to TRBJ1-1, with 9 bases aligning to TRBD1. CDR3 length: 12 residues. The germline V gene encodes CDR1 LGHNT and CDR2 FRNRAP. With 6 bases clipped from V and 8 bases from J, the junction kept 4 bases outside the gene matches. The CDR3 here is CASGRDRGEAFF. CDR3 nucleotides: TGTGCTAGTGGCCGCGACAGGGGGGAAGCTTTCTTT.

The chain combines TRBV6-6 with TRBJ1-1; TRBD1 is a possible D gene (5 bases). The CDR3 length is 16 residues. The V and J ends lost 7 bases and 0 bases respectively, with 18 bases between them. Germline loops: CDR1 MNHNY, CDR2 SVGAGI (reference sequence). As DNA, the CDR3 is TGTGCCAGCAATTCCCCCGGGGACTTCATGAACACTGAAGCTTTCTTT. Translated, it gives CASNSPGDFMNTEAFF.

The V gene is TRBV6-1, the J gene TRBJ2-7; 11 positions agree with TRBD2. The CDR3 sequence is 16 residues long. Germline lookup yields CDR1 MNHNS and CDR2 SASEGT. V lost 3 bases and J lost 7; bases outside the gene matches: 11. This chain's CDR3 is CASSDQARTSGFEQYF. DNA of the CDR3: TGTGCCAGCAGTGACCAAGCTCGGACTAGCGGGTTTGAGCAGTACTTC.

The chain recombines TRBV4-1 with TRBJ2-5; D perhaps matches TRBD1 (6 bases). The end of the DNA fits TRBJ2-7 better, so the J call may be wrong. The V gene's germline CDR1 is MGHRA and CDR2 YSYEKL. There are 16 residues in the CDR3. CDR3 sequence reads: CASSQTTDSPAYEQYF. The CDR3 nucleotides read TGCGCCAGCAGCCAAACCACGGACAGTCCCGCCTACGAGCAGTACTTC.

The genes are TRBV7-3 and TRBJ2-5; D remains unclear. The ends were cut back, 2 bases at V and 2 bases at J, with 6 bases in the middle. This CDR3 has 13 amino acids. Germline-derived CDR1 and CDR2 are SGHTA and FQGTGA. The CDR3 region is CASSLAQQETQYF. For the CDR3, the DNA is TGTGCCAGCAGCTTAGCACAGCAAGAGACCCAGTACTTC.

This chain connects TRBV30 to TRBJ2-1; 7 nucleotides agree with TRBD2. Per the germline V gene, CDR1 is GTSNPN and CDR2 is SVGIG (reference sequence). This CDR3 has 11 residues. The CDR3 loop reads CVRSGVDEQFF. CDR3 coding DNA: TGTGTCCGGAGCGGGGTTGATGAGCAGTTCTTC.

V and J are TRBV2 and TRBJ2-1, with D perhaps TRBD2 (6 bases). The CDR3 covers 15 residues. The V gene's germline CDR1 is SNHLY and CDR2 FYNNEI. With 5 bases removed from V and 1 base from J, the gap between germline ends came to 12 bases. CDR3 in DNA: TGTGCCAGCAGTAGTGAGCGGGCGTCCTACAATGAGCAGTTCTTC. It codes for CASSSERASYNEQFF. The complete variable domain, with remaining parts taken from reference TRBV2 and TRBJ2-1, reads EPEVTQTPSHQVTQMGQEVILRCVPISNHLYFYWYRQILGQKVEFLVSFYNNEISEKSEIFDDQFSVERPDGSNFTLKIRSTKLEDSAMYFCASSSERASYNEQFFGPGTRLTVL.

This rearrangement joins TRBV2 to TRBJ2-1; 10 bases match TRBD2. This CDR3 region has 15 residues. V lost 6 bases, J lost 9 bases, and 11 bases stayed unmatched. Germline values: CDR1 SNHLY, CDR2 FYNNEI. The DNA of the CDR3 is TGTGCCAGCAGCGCCGCGCTAGCGGGAGAGGGTGAGCAGTTCTTC. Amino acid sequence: CASSAALAGEGEQFF.

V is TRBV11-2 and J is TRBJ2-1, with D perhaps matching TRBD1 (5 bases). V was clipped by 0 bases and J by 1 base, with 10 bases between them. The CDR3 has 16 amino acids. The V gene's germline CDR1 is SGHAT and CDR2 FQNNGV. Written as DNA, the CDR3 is TGTGCCAGCAGCTTAGATCGACAGCTATCCTACAATGAGCAGTTCTTC. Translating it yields CASSLDRQLSYNEQFF.

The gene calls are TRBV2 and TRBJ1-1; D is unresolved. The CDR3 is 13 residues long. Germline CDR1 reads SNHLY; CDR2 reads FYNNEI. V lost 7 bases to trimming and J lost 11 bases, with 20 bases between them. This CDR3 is CASKRRHSDGAFF. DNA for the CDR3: TGTGCCAGCAAGAGGCGCCATTCGGATGGGGCTTTCTTT.

In DNA, the CDR3 is TGTGCCAGTAGTCCAGCAGCGGGGAAAAACAATGAGCAGTTCTTC. This sequence encodes CASSPAAGKNNEQFF. The gene calls are TRBV19 and TRBJ2-1; 7 bases line up with TRBD2. V gave up 5 bases and J gave up 5 bases; unmatched junction bases: 9. The germline CDR1 and CDR2 sequences are LNHDA and SQIVND (reference sequence). The CDR3 is made up of 15 amino acids.

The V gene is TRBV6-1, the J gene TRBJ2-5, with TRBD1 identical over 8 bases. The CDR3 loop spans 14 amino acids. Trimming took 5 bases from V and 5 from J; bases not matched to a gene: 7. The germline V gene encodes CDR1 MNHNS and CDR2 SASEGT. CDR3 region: CASSNRDRWETQYF. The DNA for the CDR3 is TGTGCCAGCAGTAATCGGGACAGGTGGGAGACCCAGTACTTC.

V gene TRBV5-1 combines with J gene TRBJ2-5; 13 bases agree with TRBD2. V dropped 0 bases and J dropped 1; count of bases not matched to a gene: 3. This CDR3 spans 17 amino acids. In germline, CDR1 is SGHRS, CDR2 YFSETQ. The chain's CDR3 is CASSLGLAGGTQETQYF. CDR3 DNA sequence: TGCGCCAGCAGCTTGGGACTAGCGGGGGGCACCCAAGAGACCCAGTACTTC.

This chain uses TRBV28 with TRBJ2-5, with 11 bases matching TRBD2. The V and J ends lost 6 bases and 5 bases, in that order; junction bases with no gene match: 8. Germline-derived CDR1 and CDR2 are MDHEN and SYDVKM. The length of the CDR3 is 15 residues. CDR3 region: CASRPTSGSGETQYF. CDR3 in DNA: TGTGCCAGCAGGCCAACTAGCGGGAGCGGCGAGACCCAGTACTTC.

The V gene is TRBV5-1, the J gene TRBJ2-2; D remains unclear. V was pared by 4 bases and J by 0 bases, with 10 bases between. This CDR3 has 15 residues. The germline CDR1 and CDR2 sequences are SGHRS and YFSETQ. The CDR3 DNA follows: TGCGCCAGCAGCCCCCGTTCGGCGAACACCGGGGAGCTGTTTTTT. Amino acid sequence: CASSPRSANTGELFF.

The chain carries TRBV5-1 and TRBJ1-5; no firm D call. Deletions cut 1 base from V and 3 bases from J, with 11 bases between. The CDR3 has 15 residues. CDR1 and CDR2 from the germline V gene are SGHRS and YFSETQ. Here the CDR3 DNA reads TGCGCCAGCAGCTTGAACACGGGTGACAATCAGCCCCAGCATTTT. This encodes CASSLNTGDNQPQHF.

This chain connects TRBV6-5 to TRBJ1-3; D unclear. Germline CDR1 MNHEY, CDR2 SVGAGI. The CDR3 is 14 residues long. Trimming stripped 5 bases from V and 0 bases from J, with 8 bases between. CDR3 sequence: CASSSVPSGNTIYF. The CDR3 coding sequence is TGTGCCAGCAGTAGCGTCCCCTCTGGAAACACCATATATTTT.

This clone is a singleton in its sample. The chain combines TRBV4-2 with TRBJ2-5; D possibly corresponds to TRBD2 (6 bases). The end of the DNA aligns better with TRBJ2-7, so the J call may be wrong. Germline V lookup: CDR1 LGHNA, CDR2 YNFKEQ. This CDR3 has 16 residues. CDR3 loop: CASSQDRAGTYYEQYF. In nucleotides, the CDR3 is TGTGCCAGCAGCCAAGATCGGGCAGGGACTTACTACGAGCAGTACTTC.

The CDR3 nucleotides read TGTGCCAGCAGTTTATCGCGGCAAACCACTGAAGCTTTCTTT. It yields the protein CASSLSRQTTEAFF. The chain recombines TRBV27 with TRBJ1-1; D is uncertain. V lost 0 bases, J lost 4 bases, and 9 bases lay in between. CDR1 and CDR2 from the germline V gene are MNHEY and SMNVEV (reference sequence). The CDR3 runs to 14 residues.

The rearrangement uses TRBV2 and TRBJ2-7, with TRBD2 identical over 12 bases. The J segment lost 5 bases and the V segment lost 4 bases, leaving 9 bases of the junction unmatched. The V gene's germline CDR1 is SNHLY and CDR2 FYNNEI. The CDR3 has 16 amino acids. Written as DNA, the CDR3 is TGTGCCAGCAGTGTAATAAGACTAGCGGGAGTTGACGAGCAGTACTTC. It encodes CASSVIRLAGVDEQYF.

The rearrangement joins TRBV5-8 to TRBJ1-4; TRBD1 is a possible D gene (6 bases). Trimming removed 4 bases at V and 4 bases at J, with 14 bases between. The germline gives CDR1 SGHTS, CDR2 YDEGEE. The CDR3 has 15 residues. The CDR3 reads CASSPGWGLNEKLFF. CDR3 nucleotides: TGTGCCAGCAGCCCGGGGTGGGGGCTTAATGAAAAACTGTTTTTT.

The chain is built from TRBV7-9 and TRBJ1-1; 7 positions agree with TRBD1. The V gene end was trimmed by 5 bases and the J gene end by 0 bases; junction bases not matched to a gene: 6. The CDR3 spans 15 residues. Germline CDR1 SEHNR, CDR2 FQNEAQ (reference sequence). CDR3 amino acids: CASSVRQGLNTEAFF. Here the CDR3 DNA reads TGTGCCAGCAGCGTTAGACAGGGTCTGAACACTGAAGCTTTCTTT.

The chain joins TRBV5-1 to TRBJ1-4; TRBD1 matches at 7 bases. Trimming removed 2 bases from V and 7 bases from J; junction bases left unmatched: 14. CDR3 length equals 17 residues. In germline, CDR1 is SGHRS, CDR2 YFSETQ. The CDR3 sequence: CASSFDRVGRESEKLFF. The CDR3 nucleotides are TGCGCCAGCAGCTTTGACAGGGTGGGTCGTGAGAGTGAAAAACTGTTTTTT.